This entry lists 14 T cell receptor beta chains sequenced from one sample in a study of T cell responses to AZD1222 COVID-19 vaccine. Libraries were prepared by immunoSEQ multiplex PCR; TCRdb keeps only in-frame clonotypes and omits some of them. Of around 120,000 clones listed, about 92% are singletons. Sequencing used peripheral blood, obtained 28 days after the second AZD1222 dose. These TCRs come from an adult who received the AZD1222 COVID-19 vaccine.

V and J are TRBV21-1 and TRBJ1-2; the table's TRBD1 call for D was not verified on the DNA. TRBV21-1 is classified as a pseudogene. The CDR3 has 14 amino acids. Here the CDR3 reads CASSKSTTGNGYTF. For the CDR3, the DNA is TGTGCCAGCAGCAAAAGTACGACAGGGAATGGCTACACCTTC.

The J gene is TRBJ2-1, the V gene TRBV12-5; 9 bases are a match to TRBD2. The trim removed 0 bases at V and 4 bases at J, leaving 10 bases unmatched. The CDR3 totals 18 residues. Germline values: CDR1 LGHNT, CDR2 FRNRAP. The CDR3 here is CASGLVQGGRALYNEQFF. The CDR3 region has the DNA TGTGCTAGTGGTTTGGTACAAGGCGGGAGGGCCCTGTACAATGAGCAGTTCTTC.

This clone was recorded only once. The CDR3 loop reads CASSVDRGGFGNQPQHF. The CDR3 DNA follows: TGTGCCAGTAGTGTGGACAGGGGAGGATTCGGCAATCAGCCCCAGCATTTT. V usage is TRBV19 and J usage is TRBJ1-5; TRBD1 matches 9 bases. The length of the CDR3 is 17 residues. V dropped 5 bases and J dropped 2; count of bases not matched to a gene: 10. Germline V CDR1 and CDR2: LNHDA, SQIVND (reference sequence). The complete variable domain, with remaining parts taken from reference TRBV19 and TRBJ1-5, reads DGGITQSPKYLFRKEGQNVTLSCEQNLNHDAMYWYRQDPGQGLRLIYYSQIVNDFQKGDIAEGYSVSREKKESFPLTVTSAQKNPTAFYLCASSVDRGGFGNQPQHFGDGTRLSIL.

This chain joins TRBV25-1 and TRBJ2-2; D perhaps matches TRBD1 (6 bases). V was clipped by 5 bases and J by 3 bases, with 10 bases between them. The germline gives CDR1 MGHDK, CDR2 SYGVNS. The CDR3 is 14 amino acids. The CDR3 is CASSYTGYTGELFF. The CDR3 bases are TGTGCCAGCAGTTATACAGGGTACACCGGGGAGCTGTTTTTT.

The V and J genes are TRBV7-9 and TRBJ1-5; no clear D. The CDR3 has 13 residues. Trimming stripped 6 bases from V and 2 bases from J, with 8 bases between. The germline gives CDR1 SEHNR, CDR2 FQNEAQ (reference sequence). CDR3 sequence reads: CASSSQGNQPQHF. The CDR3 DNA reads TGTGCCAGCAGTTCCCAGGGCAATCAGCCCCAGCATTTT.

The chain is built from TRBV9 and TRBJ1-1; D is perhaps TRBD1 (6 bases). Trimming took 0 bases from V and 4 from J, leaving 19 bases between them. This CDR3 comprises 17 residues. From germline, CDR1 is SGDLS and CDR2 YYNGEE. The chain's CDR3 is CASSVERSRDTLTEAFF. The CDR3 coding sequence is TGTGCCAGCAGCGTAGAACGGTCCCGGGACACTCTCACTGAAGCTTTCTTT. The full variable domain, rest sourced from reference TRBV9 and TRBJ1-1, is DSGVTQTPKHLITATGQRVTLRCSPRSGDLSVYWYQQSLDQGLQFLIQYYNGEERAKGNILERFSAQQFPDLHSELNLSSLELGDSALYFCASSVERSRDTLTEAFFGQGTRLTVV.

The gene calls are TRBV7-2 and TRBJ2-7, with D perhaps being TRBD1 or TRBD2 (5 bases each). V was cut by 5 bases and J by 4 bases, with 12 bases left in between. CDR3 length: 13 amino acids. The V gene's germline CDR1 is SGHTA and CDR2 FQGNSA. The CDR3 reads CASSPGPYYEQYF. The CDR3 region has the DNA TGTGCCAGCAGCCCGGGACCTTATTACGAGCAGTACTTC.

The chain employs TRBV5-4 and TRBJ2-1; unclear D gene. The CDR3 is 11 amino acids. V lost 0 bases, J lost 8 bases, and 3 bases lay in between. The germline CDR1 and CDR2 sequences are SGHNT and YYREEE (reference sequence). The CDR3 DNA reads as TGTGCCAGCAGCTTGGATGATGAGCAGTTCTTC. It is translated as CASSLDDEQFF.

The chain couples TRBV21-1 to TRBJ1-2. TRBV21-1 is a known pseudogene. The CDR3 has 10 amino acids. Here the CDR3 reads CASSRNGYTF. The DNA of the CDR3 is TGTGCCAGCAGCAGGAATGGCTACACCTTC.

The chain is built from TRBV19 and TRBJ1-1; 7 positions agree with TRBD1. The CDR3 sequence is 14 residues long. Germline CDR1 reads LNHDA; CDR2 reads SQIVND (reference sequence). V lost 6 bases, J lost 1 base, and 5 bases stayed unmatched. In DNA, the CDR3 is TGTGCCAGTAGCCCACAGGGGAGGAACACTGAAGCTTTCTTT. Protein sequence: CASSPQGRNTEAFF. Based on the CDR3 plus reference TRBV19 and TRBJ1-1, the full variable domain is DGGITQSPKYLFRKEGQNVTLSCEQNLNHDAMYWYRQDPGQGLRLIYYSQIVNDFQKGDIAEGYSVSREKKESFPLTVTSAQKNPTAFYLCASSPQGRNTEAFFGQGTRLTVV.

The chain joins TRBV7-2 to TRBJ2-7; no firm D call. The length of the CDR3 is 11 residues. V lost 6 bases and J 0 bases, leaving 3 bases between the germline ends. In germline, CDR1 is SGHTA, CDR2 FQGNSA. The CDR3 DNA sequence: TGTGCCAGCAGTGCCTCCTACGAGCAGTACTTC. Protein product: CASSASYEQYF.

The V gene is TRBV7-2, the J gene TRBJ1-3, with D unresolved. Germline CDR1 SGHTA, CDR2 FQGNSA. The CDR3 is 16 amino acids. The V and J ends lost 1 base and 0 bases respectively, with 10 bases between them. In DNA form, the CDR3 reads TGTGCCAGCAGCTTAGTGGGCACGAGCTCTGGAAACACCATATATTTT. This codes for CASSLVGTSSGNTIYF. The full variable domain, its missing parts supplied by reference TRBV7-2 and TRBJ1-3, is GAGVSQSPSNKVTEKGKDVELRCDPISGHTALYWYRQSLGQGLEFLIYFQGNSAPDKSGLPSDRFSAERTGGSVSTLTIQRTQQEDSAVYLCASSLVGTSSGNTIYFGEGSWLTVV.

The V call is TRBV4-2, the J call TRBJ1-5; D is unclear. The CDR3 consists of 17 residues. CDR1 is LGHNA, CDR2 YNFKEQ, per germline. The V and J ends lost 3 bases and 5 bases respectively, with 20 bases between them. The CDR3 sequence: CASSQSVVGGIDQPQHF. DNA for the CDR3: TGTGCCAGCAGCCAGTCGGTGGTCGGAGGGATCGATCAGCCCCAGCATTTT.

The rearrangement joins TRBV7-9 to TRBJ2-5; D not resolved. Trimming removed 5 bases at V and 5 bases at J, with 9 bases between. CDR1 SEHNR and CDR2 FQNEAQ come from the germline V gene (reference sequence). This CDR3 has 12 amino acids. The CDR3 region has the DNA TGTGCCAGCAGCCCGAGGCGGGAGACCCAGTACTTC. Amino acid sequence: CASSPRRETQYF.